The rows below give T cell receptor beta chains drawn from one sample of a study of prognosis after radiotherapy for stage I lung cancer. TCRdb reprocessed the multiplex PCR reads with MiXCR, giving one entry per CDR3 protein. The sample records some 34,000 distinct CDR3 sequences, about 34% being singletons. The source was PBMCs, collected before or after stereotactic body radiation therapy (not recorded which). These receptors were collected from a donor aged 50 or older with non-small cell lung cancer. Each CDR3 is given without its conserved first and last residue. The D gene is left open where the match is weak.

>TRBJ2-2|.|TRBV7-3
ASSHSVSGELF
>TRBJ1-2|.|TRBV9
ASSEGVGYGYT
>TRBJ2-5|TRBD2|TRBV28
ASSTAGARETQY
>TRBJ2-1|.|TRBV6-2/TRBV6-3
ASSEYQGSAGDEQF
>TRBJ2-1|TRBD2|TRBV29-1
SVEGGGGLAGGFYNEQF
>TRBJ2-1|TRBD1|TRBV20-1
SADTGGLSSYNEQF
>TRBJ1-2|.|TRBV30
AWTEESTLYGYT
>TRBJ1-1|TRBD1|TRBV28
ASSWTGMNTEAF
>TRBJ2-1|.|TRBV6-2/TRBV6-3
ASTQDGYNEQF
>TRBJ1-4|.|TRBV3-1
ASSQGGGDEKLF
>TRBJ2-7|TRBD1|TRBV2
ASSKTGTGGNEQY
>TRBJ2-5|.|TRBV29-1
SVLGLFQETQY
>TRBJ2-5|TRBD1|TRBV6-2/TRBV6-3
ASHRGDEETQY
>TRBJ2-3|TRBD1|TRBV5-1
ASSIEGQGVTDTQY
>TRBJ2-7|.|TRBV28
ASSSPGATYEHY